The clone carrying this TCR beta chain showed up many times. This entry is derived from a study of regulatory T cells in long-lasting Graves disease. In building TCR beta libraries, iRepertoire HTBI primers were used together with Arm-PCR of CDR3 regions. TCRdb re-derived calls from the multiplex PCR reads in MiXCR, one entry per CDR3 protein. The sample carries around 320,000 distinct CDR3 sequences, 15% to 20% recorded once. The time point here: newly diagnosed GD, antithyroid drugs for less than 3 months. PBMC-extracted RNA yielded the TCR library. CDR3 size: 15 residues. The V end lost 0 bases, the J end lost 2 bases, and 10 bases lay between the germline ends. The data were also submitted as part of a second study, on T cells in Graves' hyperthyroidism and ophthalmopathy.

The V gene is TRBV12-3 or TRBV12-4, the J gene TRBJ1-1; no definite D call. The TCR was taken from a man between 40 and 49 years old with Graves disease. Sample: peripheral blood mononuclear cells (PBMCs), taken at new diagnosis, from a patient treated with antithyroid drugs. The CDR3 is CASSLAVRANTEAFF. CDR3 DNA sequence: TGTGCCAGCAGTTTAGCGGTTAGAGCTAACACTGAAGCTTTCTTT.